This T cell receptor (beta chain) was sequenced for a study of blood T cell dynamics during melanoma immunotherapy. Study-wide background: First-line therapy was either pembrolizumab or nivolumab with ipilimumab for metastatic melanoma. Study-level findings and limits: Clones driving repertoire changes may be melanoma-specific or general immune activation. Disease-control patients' PBMC repertoires became either more clonal or more diverse at W3.

The CDR3 is 14 amino acids. Germline V gene sequence: CDR1 KGHSH, CDR2 LQKENI. The V end was cut by 3 bases, the J end by 5 bases, with 13 bases between. Produced via immunoSEQ multiplex PCR; TCRdb's table is partial and in-frame only. Here the sample spans about 7,800 clones, roughly 87% being singletons. The time point denotes: week 3, after first cycle of checkpoint inhibitor. Prior systemic cancer therapy, immunosuppressant use and other active malignancies excluded patients. This clone appeared a few times. As yet, its antigen is unknown. The TCR sequence derives from a human donor with melanoma. The chain couples TRBV18 to TRBJ1-1; weak D call: TRBD1 (5 bases). The sample was blood, taken from a patient treated with checkpoint blockade. This CDR3 is CASSPRDLRTEAFF. Written as DNA, the CDR3 is TGTGCCAGCTCACCCCGGGACTTGAGGACTGAAGCTTTCTTT.